The 26 T cell receptor beta chains below come from one sample, sequenced in a study of T cell responses to AZD1222 COVID-19 vaccine. Assay: immunoSEQ multiplex PCR; the TCRdb copy retains only in-frame clones and omits some. Of 100,000 or so clones in the sample, more than 75% are singletons; the top ten hold around 2.3%. Source: peripheral blood, taken on day 0 of AZD1222 vaccination. The source of these receptors is an adult in good health.

This rearrangement joins TRBV24-1 to TRBJ1-1, with TRBD1 as a possible D gene (6 bases). The V end was cut by 5 bases, the J end by 3 bases, with 15 bases between. The CDR3 is made up of 15 amino acids. The germline gives CDR1 KGHDR, CDR2 SFDVKD. This CDR3 is CATSVKQGEDTEAFF. CDR3 nucleotide sequence: TGTGCCACCAGTGTGAAACAGGGCGAAGACACTGAAGCTTTCTTT.

The V and J genes are TRBV24-1 and TRBJ2-2, with 10 bases aligning to TRBD1. CDR3 length equals 15 residues. From germline, CDR1 is KGHDR and CDR2 SFDVKD. With 2 bases clipped from V and 5 bases from J, the junction kept 1 base outside the gene matches. The CDR3 nucleotides read TGTGCCACCAGTGATTGGGACAGGGGAACCGGGGAGCTGTTTTTT. Translation: CATSDWDRGTGELFF.

This clone was observed a few times. The chain uses TRBV28 and TRBJ2-7; weak D call: TRBD1 (6 bases). Looked up from germline, CDR1 is MDHEN and CDR2 is SYDVKM. V lost 5 bases and J lost 2, with 10 bases in between. The CDR3 runs 13 residues. As DNA, the CDR3 is TGTGCCAGCAGTCGGGACACCGCCTACGAGCAGTACTTC. Protein sequence: CASSRDTAYEQYF.

V usage is TRBV5-1 and J usage is TRBJ1-6; D not resolved. V lost 4 bases to trimming and J lost 6 bases, with 17 bases between them. The CDR3 spans 16 residues. The V gene's germline CDR1 is SGHRS and CDR2 YFSETQ. The CDR3 coding sequence is TGCGCCAGCAGCACGGGTCCGGAGGTCGGTAATTCACCCCTCCACTTT. It encodes CASSTGPEVGNSPLHF. Variable domain in full (rest from reference TRBV5-1 and TRBJ1-6): KAGVTQTPRYLIKTRGQQVTLSCSPISGHRSVSWYQQTPGQGLQFLFEYFSETQRNKGNFPGRFSGRQFSNSRSEMNVSTLELGDSALYLCASSTGPEVGNSPLHFGNGTRLTVT.

This clone came up a few times. This rearrangement joins TRBV25-1 to TRBJ1-3; D is perhaps TRBD1 (5 bases). Trimming took off 3 bases at V and 0 bases at J, with 9 bases between the two ends. CDR1 MGHDK and CDR2 SYGVNS come from the germline V gene. The CDR3 runs to 15 residues. The CDR3 bases are TGTGCCAGCAGTGATCCAGGGATCTCTGGAAACACCATATATTTT. Residues: CASSDPGISGNTIYF.

The V gene is TRBV27, the J gene TRBJ1-6; the D is unclear. The V gene's germline CDR1 is MNHEY and CDR2 SMNVEV (reference sequence). The CDR3 is 15 amino acids. Trimming pared 2 bases from V and 8 bases from J, leaving 13 bases between. CDR3: CASSLDGVGDSPLHF. In DNA form, the CDR3 reads TGTGCCAGCAGTTTAGACGGGGTGGGTGATTCACCCCTCCACTTT.

This rearrangement joins TRBV4-3 to TRBJ2-1, with D unresolved. CDR3 length: 16 residues. V gave up 1 base and J gave up 2 bases, with 12 bases separating them. Germline values: CDR1 LGHNA, CDR2 YSLEER. The CDR3 coding sequence is TGCGCCAGCAGCCAAGCATATATTCCACCCTACAATGAGCAGTTCTTC. Residues: CASSQAYIPPYNEQFF.

This clone showed up just once. The chain combines TRBV12-3 or TRBV12-4 with TRBJ1-1, with D unclear. The CDR3 is 9 amino acids. V lost 6 bases and J 11 bases, leaving 7 bases between the germline ends. In DNA form, the CDR3 reads TGTGCCAGCAGACATCGGGCTTTCTTT. It codes for CASRHRAFF.

The chain couples TRBV18 to TRBJ1-3; D unclear. The germline V gene encodes CDR1 KGHSH and CDR2 LQKENI. V lost 3 bases to trimming and J lost 0 bases, with 6 bases between them. The CDR3 is 14 residues long. CDR3 protein: CASSPPPSGNTIYF. The CDR3 DNA is TGTGCCAGCTCACCGCCTCCCTCTGGAAACACCATATATTTT. The whole variable domain, remainder taken from reference TRBV18 and TRBJ1-3, is NAGVMQNPRHLVRRRGQEARLRCSPMKGHSHVYWYRQLPEEGLKFMVYLQKENIIDESGMPKERFSAEFPKEGPSILRIQQVVRGDSAAYFCASSPPPSGNTIYFGEGSWLTVV.

The chain links TRBV9 to TRBJ2-2; D is unclear. Germline CDR1 and CDR2: SGDLS and YYNGEE. This CDR3 spans 16 amino acids. Trimming cost V 4 bases and J 2 bases, with 15 bases left between them. CDR3 sequence reads: CASSPHMGSNTGELFF. In nucleotides, the CDR3 is TGTGCCAGCAGCCCCCATATGGGCTCAAACACCGGGGAGCTGTTTTTT. Full variable domain (remainder filled in from reference TRBV9 and TRBJ2-2): DSGVTQTPKHLITATGQRVTLRCSPRSGDLSVYWYQQSLDQGLQFLIQYYNGEERAKGNILERFSAQQFPDLHSELNLSSLELGDSALYFCASSPHMGSNTGELFFGEGSRLTVL.

This chain connects TRBV2 to TRBJ1-4; 9 nucleotides agree with TRBD1. Per germline, CDR1 SNHLY and CDR2 FYNNEI. The CDR3 extends over 15 amino acids. The V segment lost 5 bases and the J segment 8 bases; nucleotides outside the gene matches: 9. The DNA for the CDR3 is TGTGCCAGCAGTTATTACAGGGGGCCGGAGGAAAAACTGTTTTTT. This translates into CASSYYRGPEEKLFF.

The chain employs TRBV6-5 and TRBJ1-5; perhaps TRBD1 as D (6 bases). Per germline, CDR1 MNHEY and CDR2 SVGAGI. The CDR3 is 13 amino acids. V lost 11 bases, J lost 6 bases, and 17 bases lay in between. The CDR3, as DNA: TGTGCCGGGCCATACAGGGAGGTTCAGCCCCAGCATTTT. Its protein product is CAGPYREVQPQHF.

This chain uses TRBV5-4 with TRBJ2-1, with D tentatively TRBD2 (7 bases). Germline values: CDR1 SGHNT, CDR2 YYREEE (reference sequence). Trimming removed 2 bases from V and 3 bases from J, with 9 bases in between. The CDR3 extends over 14 amino acids. The CDR3 region has the DNA TGTGCCAGCAGCTTAGGGGGGGGCTACAATGAGCAGTTCTTC. Its translation: CASSLGGGYNEQFF.

The chain recombines TRBV5-1 with TRBJ2-1; 11 positions agree with TRBD2. Trimming at V came to 4 bases and at J to 0 bases, leaving 6 bases not matched to a gene. Germline-derived CDR1 and CDR2 are SGHRS and YFSETQ. This CDR3 has 17 amino acids. This CDR3 reads CASSPVSGGASYNEQFF. Here the CDR3 DNA reads TGCGCCAGCAGCCCCGTTAGCGGGGGGGCCTCCTACAATGAGCAGTTCTTC.

A few counts support this clone. The chain employs TRBV4-1 and TRBJ1-6; tentatively, D is TRBD1 (5 bases). Per germline, CDR1 MGHRA and CDR2 YSYEKL. V gave up 0 bases and J gave up 6 bases, with 15 bases separating them. There are 17 residues in the CDR3. The CDR3 region is CASSQEGQGGLNSPLHF. CDR3 sequence (DNA): TGCGCCAGCAGCCAAGAAGGTCAGGGTGGACTTAATTCACCCCTCCACTTT.

The genes are TRBV27 and TRBJ2-7, with unresolved D. CDR3 length: 14 amino acids. The V gene's germline CDR1 is MNHEY and CDR2 SMNVEV (reference sequence). Trimming removed 2 bases at V and 3 bases at J, with 11 bases between. This CDR3 is CASSLKSGYYEQYF. The CDR3 DNA follows: TGTGCCAGCAGTTTAAAATCAGGTTACTACGAGCAGTACTTC.

The genes are TRBV5-1 and TRBJ2-5, with 8 nucleotides matching TRBD1. With 4 bases clipped from V and 5 bases from J, the junction kept 10 bases outside the gene matches. Germline V gives CDR1 SGHRS, CDR2 YFSETQ. This CDR3 has 15 residues. The CDR3 region is CASSPIQGVWETQYF. The CDR3 nucleotides read TGCGCCAGCAGCCCGATACAGGGGGTATGGGAGACCCAGTACTTC.

The chain recombines TRBV19 with TRBJ2-6, with D possibly matching TRBD1 (5 bases). The germline gives CDR1 LNHDA, CDR2 SQIVND (reference sequence). Trimming stripped 11 bases from V and 4 bases from J, with 18 bases between. This CDR3 region has 15 residues. This chain's CDR3 is CAVRGTLNGANVLTF. CDR3 bases: TGTGCCGTTAGGGGAACTCTTAACGGGGCCAACGTCCTGACTTTC.

Written as DNA, the CDR3 is TGTGCCAGTAGTATACGAGGAAACGATCAGCCCCAGCATTTT. As protein: CASSIRGNDQPQHF. V usage is TRBV19 and J usage is TRBJ1-5; D unresolved. The CDR3 sequence is 14 residues long. Trimming shortened V by 2 bases and J by 5 bases, and 10 bases separated the two germline ends. CDR1 is LNHDA and CDR2 is SQIVND in the germline V gene (reference sequence).

The chain combines TRBV7-6 with TRBJ1-6; TRBD1 agrees at 7 bases. CDR3 length: 14 residues. After removal of 4 bases from V and 11 bases from J, the junction contained 8 bases not matched to a gene. Germline V gives CDR1 SGHVS, CDR2 FNYEAQ. This CDR3 is CASSSRQGLAPLHF. The CDR3 DNA reads as TGTGCCAGCAGCTCCCGACAGGGACTAGCACCCCTCCACTTT.

This clone was seen only a few times. The rearrangement links TRBV5-6 to TRBJ1-5; D remains ambiguous. Looked up from germline, CDR1 is SGHDT and CDR2 is YYEEEE. This CDR3 region has 12 residues. Deletions cut 2 bases from V and 7 bases from J, with 7 bases between. This chain's CDR3 is CASSFVGQPQHF. As DNA, the CDR3 is TGTGCCAGCAGCTTTGTAGGGCAGCCCCAGCATTTT.

The rearrangement joins TRBV5-1 to TRBJ2-3; a weak D match, TRBD2 (6 bases). The CDR3 consists of 17 residues. V lost 0 bases and J 0 bases, leaving 14 bases between the germline ends. Germline-derived CDR1 and CDR2 are SGHRS and YFSETQ. This CDR3 reads CASSLGPRSGSTDTQYF. DNA for the CDR3: TGCGCCAGCAGCTTGGGGCCGCGCAGCGGGAGCACAGATACGCAGTATTTT.

The chain recombines TRBV19 with TRBJ1-1, with D unclear. V was shortened by 5 bases and J by 3 bases, with 10 bases between the two germline ends. CDR3 length: 13 amino acids. Germline loops: CDR1 LNHDA, CDR2 SQIVND (reference sequence). This chain's CDR3 is CASSRERDTEAFF. The CDR3 nucleotides read TGTGCCAGTAGTCGGGAAAGAGACACTGAAGCTTTCTTT.

CDR3 protein: CASRGTGSLTEAFF. CDR3 nucleotides: TGCGCCAGCAGGGGGACAGGGAGTCTCACTGAAGCTTTCTTT. The chain links TRBV4-1 to TRBJ1-1; 9 bases agree with TRBD1. The CDR3 is 14 amino acids. Germline assignment: CDR1 MGHRA and CDR2 YSYEKL. V trimming: 6 bases; J trimming: 4 bases; junction bases outside the gene matches: 6.

The V call is TRBV5-1, the J call TRBJ2-5, with D hard to call. This CDR3 spans 11 amino acids. V shed 7 bases and J shed 2 bases, with 6 bases lying between them. Germline V gives CDR1 SGHRS, CDR2 YFSETQ. Here the CDR3 DNA reads TGCGCCAGCCAGGAACAAGAGACCCAGTACTTC. Residues: CASQEQETQYF.

This sequence joins TRBV25-1 and TRBJ2-7; unclear D gene. Germline V gene lookup returns CDR1 MGHDK and CDR2 SYGVNS. This CDR3 has 11 residues. Trimming pared 3 bases from V and 3 bases from J, leaving 3 bases between. CDR3 amino acids: CASSDSYEQYF. The CDR3 DNA follows: TGTGCCAGCAGTGACAGCTACGAGCAGTACTTC.